This TCR beta chain was captured by sequencing in a study of cytomegalovirus exposure and HLA in healthy donors. The PCR used 60 Vbeta and 13 Jbeta primers. Only in-frame clones appear in the TCRdb table, and some are missing; sequencing was by immunoSEQ multiplex PCR. The sample consists of 100,000 to 150,000 clones, under 85% of them appearing once. The sequence was collected from a woman between 40 and 55 years old in good health and CMV-seropositive. Sequencing was done on a sample of PBMCs.

The CDR3 loop is CSVVGQGGLKTEAFF. The CDR3 DNA sequence: TGCAGCGTCGTCGGACAGGGGGGCCTTAAGACTGAAGCTTTCTTT. The J gene is TRBJ1-1, the V gene TRBV29-1, with 10 bases that match TRBD1. Germline CDR1 is SQVTM and CDR2 is ANQGSEA. J was trimmed by 5 bases and V by 6 bases; bases with no gene match: 12. The CDR3 runs 15 residues.